The 17 T cell receptor beta chains below all came from one sample that was sequenced in a study of OX40 agonist ivuxolimab in advanced cancers. The library was built by means of the immunoSEQ multiplex PCR assay. The table was pulled from immuneACCESS by TCRdb, which kept in-frame rearrangements only. Such tables lose some clones; where checked, under half of the loss comes from unresolved V genes, and the rest has no known cause. The sample has approximately 48,000 clones on record, 80% to 90% of them singletons. The ten most abundant clones make up about 9.4% of the sample. The sequencing used CD4+ or CD8+ T cells sorted from blood, collected in a trial of the OX40 agonist ivuxolimab. All receptors derive from an adult with an advanced solid tumor such as melanoma, head and neck, liver or kidney cancer.

The chain carries TRBV5-8 and TRBJ2-1, with D perhaps matching TRBD1 (5 bases). CDR1 SGHTS and CDR2 YDEGEE come from the germline V gene. V gave up 6 bases and J gave up 6 bases, with 10 bases separating them. The CDR3 length is 12 residues. Here the CDR3 reads CASNKGSNEQFF. In nucleotides, the CDR3 is TGTGCCAGCAACAAGGGGTCCAATGAGCAGTTCTTC.

This clone showed up just once. The rearrangement links TRBV6-5 to TRBJ2-1; D may be TRBD1 (6 bases). Germline V gives CDR1 MNHEY, CDR2 SVGAGI. The CDR3 length is 16 residues. V lost 2 bases, J lost 8 bases, and 19 bases lay in between. CDR3 residues: CASSYRSQGKVYEQFF. The CDR3 nucleotides read TGTGCCAGCAGTTACCGAAGCCAGGGGAAGGTCTATGAGCAGTTCTTC.

This clone has a handful of counts. The CDR3 DNA reads as TGTGCCAGCAGCCCTGGACGGGTCTACTATGGCTACACCTTC. Translation: CASSPGRVYYGYTF. This chain uses TRBV7-9 with TRBJ1-2; D uncertain. V lost 5 bases and J 3 bases, leaving 13 bases between the germline ends. Germline lookup yields CDR1 SEHNR and CDR2 FQNEAQ (reference sequence). The CDR3 totals 14 residues.

The chain recombines TRBV6-5 with TRBJ2-1; D is unresolved. The V gene lost 0 bases and the J gene lost 10 bases, with 10 bases spanning the gap. The CDR3 length is 13 residues. The V gene's germline CDR1 is MNHEY and CDR2 SVGAGI. The CDR3 protein is CASSYSYTVEQFF. CDR3 bases: TGTGCCAGCAGTTACTCGTATACTGTAGAGCAGTTCTTC.

This rearrangement joins TRBV30 to TRBJ2-7, with D possibly TRBD2 on 6 matching bases. From germline, CDR1 is GTSNPN and CDR2 SVGIG (reference sequence). Trimming took 0 bases from V and 0 from J, leaving 15 bases between them. This CDR3 contains 16 residues. The CDR3 sequence is CAWSVIWTGASYEQYF. The CDR3 coding sequence is TGTGCCTGGAGTGTAATCTGGACGGGAGCCTCCTACGAGCAGTACTTC.

The chain is built from TRBV11-3 and TRBJ2-7; D gene uncertain. Germline CDR1 reads SGHNT; CDR2 reads YENEEA. V was clipped by 1 base and J by 6 bases, with 10 bases between them. This CDR3 has 13 residues. The CDR3 sequence: CASSLVSSPEQYF. In DNA form, the CDR3 reads TGTGCCAGCAGCTTAGTCAGCAGCCCCGAGCAGTACTTC.

The chain is built from TRBV27 and TRBJ2-1; 8 nucleotides agree with TRBD2. The germline V gene has CDR1 MNHEY and CDR2 SMNVEV (reference sequence). J lost 10 bases, V lost 3 bases, and 23 bases had no gene match. CDR3 length equals 19 residues. CDR3 region: CASSFGLAGAKITFREQFF. Here the CDR3 DNA reads TGTGCCAGCAGTTTTGGGCTAGCGGGTGCCAAGATCACTTTTCGGGAGCAGTTCTTC.

V gene TRBV25-1 combines with J gene TRBJ1-1; no clear D gene. Trimming left V 6 bases short and J 4 bases short, with 12 bases between. The CDR3 loop spans 13 amino acids. The germline CDR1 and CDR2 sequences are MGHDK and SYGVNS. CDR3 sequence: CASSLSLGTEAFF. The DNA of the CDR3 is TGTGCCAGCAGCCTAAGTTTGGGCACTGAAGCTTTCTTT.

This clone was picked up one time. This chain uses TRBV10-3 with TRBJ1-6; D is uncertain. Trimming shortened V by 1 base and J by 7 bases, and 5 bases separated the two germline ends. This CDR3 is built from 13 residues. Germline CDR1 reads ENHRY; CDR2 reads SYGVKD. CDR3: CAISEFGNSPLHF. In DNA form, the CDR3 reads TGTGCCATCAGTGAGTTTGGGAATTCACCCCTCCACTTT.

On this clone itself: One end of the junction does not line up with germline, which may come from a read error. The J gene is TRBJ1-3, the V gene TRBV29-1; 8 bases fit TRBD1. The CDR3 totals 14 residues. From germline, CDR1 is SQVTM and CDR2 ANQGSEA. The CDR3 sequence: CSGITGGSGNTIYF. CDR3 nucleotides: TGCAGCGGAATAACAGGGGGATCTGGAAACACCATTTATTTT. Looking up the rest from reference TRBV29-1 and TRBJ1-3 gives the full variable domain: SAVISQKPSRDICQRGTSLTIQCQVDSQVTMMFWYRQQPGQSLTLIATANQGSEATYESGFVIDKFPISRPNLTFSTLTVSNMSPEDSSIYLCSGITGGSGNTIYFGEGSWLTVV.

The chain links TRBV7-3 to TRBJ1-3; D gene unclear. The V and J ends lost 6 bases and 3 bases respectively, with 12 bases between them. Germline V gene data show CDR1 as SGHTA and CDR2 as FQGTGA. The CDR3 is 14 amino acids. Here the CDR3 reads CASSLSGGGNTIYF. CDR3 coding DNA: TGTGCCAGCAGTTTGTCGGGAGGTGGAAACACCATATATTTT. Supplemented by reference TRBV7-3 and TRBJ1-3, the full variable domain reads GAGVSQTPSNKVTEKGKYVELRCDPISGHTALYWYRQSLGQGPEFLIYFQGTGAADDSGLPNDRFFAVRPEGSVSTLKIQRTERGDSAVYLCASSLSGGGNTIYFGEGSWLTVV.

V is TRBV6-1 and J is TRBJ2-7; 10 nucleotides match TRBD2. This CDR3 comprises 16 residues. V lost 2 bases, J lost 3 bases, and 7 bases stayed unmatched. Per germline, CDR1 MNHNS and CDR2 SASEGT. The CDR3 loop is CASSELVAGGNYEQYF. The DNA of the CDR3 is TGTGCCAGCAGTGAACTAGTAGCGGGAGGCAACTACGAGCAGTACTTC.

This chain links TRBV4-1 with TRBJ2-7; D is unclear. Germline V gene sequence: CDR1 MGHRA, CDR2 YSYEKL. The CDR3 sequence is 13 residues long. The germline V and J ends were trimmed by 0 bases and 4 bases, with 7 bases remaining between them. The CDR3 sequence: CASSQDGRYEQYF. In DNA form, the CDR3 reads TGCGCCAGCAGCCAAGACGGACGGTACGAGCAGTACTTC.

The chain uses TRBV4-3 and TRBJ1-2; D unresolved. This CDR3 spans 15 amino acids. The ends were cut back, 1 base at V and 4 bases at J, with 13 bases in the middle. Germline V gives CDR1 LGHNA, CDR2 YSLEER. CDR3 protein: CASSQVVWAFYGYTF. In DNA, the CDR3 is TGCGCCAGCAGCCAAGTGGTTTGGGCATTCTATGGCTACACCTTC.

J is TRBJ1-2 and V is TRBV9; D call uncertain. The CDR3 runs 15 residues. The germline V gene has CDR1 SGDLS and CDR2 YYNGEE. The V and J ends lost 3 bases and 6 bases respectively, with 18 bases between them. The CDR3 region is CASSGMTGILDGYTF. The DNA for the CDR3 is TGTGCCAGCAGCGGAATGACCGGGATCCTTGATGGCTACACCTTC.

This chain uses TRBV6-1 with TRBJ2-7; TRBD1 matches 7 bases. J gave up 2 bases and V 4 bases, and 2 bases lay outside the gene matches. Germline CDR1 reads MNHNS; CDR2 reads SASEGT. This CDR3 has 13 residues. The CDR3: CASSVTGAYEQYF. The CDR3, as DNA: TGTGCCAGCAGTGTCACAGGGGCCTACGAGCAGTACTTC.

This clone was recorded once. This rearrangement joins TRBV7-9 to TRBJ1-1; 9 nucleotides line up with TRBD1. The CDR3 has 14 residues. Trimming cost V 3 bases and J 1 base; bases outside gene matches: 0. Germline assignment: CDR1 SEHNR and CDR2 FQNEAQ (reference sequence). The CDR3 region is CASSLDRGNTEAFF. CDR3 sequence (DNA): TGTGCCAGCAGCTTGGACAGGGGGAACACTGAAGCTTTCTTT.